One sample yielded the 14 T cell receptor beta chains listed below, sequenced in a study of blood T cells in healthy people across ages. Next came a second PCR, run for about 6 to 12 cycles, which used a sample-barcoded 5' primer along with a J-beta primer mix. MiXCR, applied by TCRdb to the 5' RACE reads, yields one record per CDR3 protein. The sample lists under 2 million distinct CDR3 sequences; 30% to 40% were seen once. Sequenced material: blood. The receptors derive from a woman under 40 in good health.

This chain links TRBV14 with TRBJ2-3; D is undetermined. The CDR3 consists of 15 residues. Per germline, CDR1 SGHDN and CDR2 FVKESK. Trimming removed 0 bases at V and 5 bases at J, with 12 bases between. The CDR3 here is CASSQDSWVRDTQYF. The CDR3 DNA reads TGTGCCAGCAGCCAAGACTCCTGGGTAAGAGATACGCAGTATTTT.

This clonotype was seen only a few times. The rearrangement joins TRBV29-1 to TRBJ2-1; D might be TRBD1 or TRBD2, each matching 6 bases. This CDR3 comprises 15 residues. V was shortened by 4 bases and J by 2 bases, with 15 bases between the two germline ends. The germline V gene encodes CDR1 SQVTM and CDR2 ANQGSEA. As DNA, the CDR3 is TGCAGCGTTGGAGGGGGTCCGGGAGCCTACAATGAGCAGTTCTTC. Protein sequence: CSVGGGPGAYNEQFF.

The rearrangement links TRBV6-6 to TRBJ1-1, with unresolved D. The germline V gene encodes CDR1 MNHNY and CDR2 SVGAGI (reference sequence). The germline V and J ends were trimmed by 2 bases and 7 bases, with 11 bases remaining between them. CDR3 length: 13 residues. CDR3 sequence (DNA): TGTGCCAGCAGTTACCGACGGAAGGGTGAAGCTTTCTTT. Its protein product is CASSYRRKGEAFF.

This clonotype has a handful of counts. The chain recombines TRBV20-1 with TRBJ2-5; 12 bases are a match to TRBD2. The CDR3 length is 17 residues. V lost 0 bases to trimming and J lost 6 bases; unmatched junction nucleotides: 11. CDR1 DFQATT and CDR2 SNEGSKA come from the germline V gene (reference sequence). As DNA, the CDR3 is TGCAGTGCTAGAGATCCTAGCGGGGGGGCATTGGGAAAGACCCAGTACTTC. Residues: CSARDPSGGALGKTQYF.

The genes are TRBV28 and TRBJ2-3, with D possibly being TRBD1 or TRBD2 (5 bases each). Germline V lookup: CDR1 MDHEN, CDR2 SYDVKM. Trimming shortened V by 4 bases and J by 4 bases, and 6 bases separated the two germline ends. This CDR3 comprises 12 residues. CDR3 sequence reads: CASSWDADTQYF. The CDR3 DNA follows: TGTGCCAGCAGTTGGGACGCAGATACGCAGTATTTT.

In this sample, this clonotype turned up a few times. The chain carries TRBV7-9 and TRBJ1-2, with 11 bases aligning to TRBD1. Losses at the gene ends were 11 bases for V and 2 bases for J; bases not matched to a gene: 4. This CDR3 contains 13 residues. Germline values: CDR1 SEHNR, CDR2 FQNEAQ (reference sequence). DNA of the CDR3: TGTGCCGCAGGACAGGGGGCCAACTATGGCTACACCTTC. This gives the protein CAAGQGANYGYTF.

The table lists this clonotype with a few counts. The CDR3 DNA is TGCAGTGCTAGCGAAATTGGGACTAGCGGGAATGGGGAGACCCAGTACTTC. Amino acids: CSASEIGTSGNGETQYF. This chain uses TRBV20-1 with TRBJ2-5; 13 positions agree with TRBD2. After removal of 3 bases from V and 5 bases from J, the junction contained 12 bases not matched to a gene. Germline assignment: CDR1 DFQATT and CDR2 SNEGSKA (reference sequence). The CDR3 is 17 residues long.

The chain uses TRBV4-1 and TRBJ1-5, with D tentatively TRBD1 (5 bases). CDR3 length: 15 residues. CDR1 and CDR2 from the germline V gene are MGHRA and YSYEKL. Trimming removed 1 base at V and 7 bases at J, with 14 bases between. The chain's CDR3 is CASSQGITGSQPQHF. Written as DNA, the CDR3 is TGCGCCAGCAGCCAAGGTATCACAGGTAGCCAGCCCCAGCATTTT.

This sequence joins TRBV3-1 and TRBJ2-5, with D hard to call. From germline, CDR1 is LGHDT and CDR2 YNNKEL (reference sequence). V was shortened by 1 base and J by 5 bases, with 14 bases between the two germline ends. CDR3 length: 15 amino acids. The CDR3 here is CASSQGSGSGETQYF. The CDR3 nucleotides are TGTGCCAGCAGCCAAGGATCGGGCAGTGGGGAGACCCAGTACTTC.

The chain is built from TRBV14 and TRBJ2-3, with 10 bases that match TRBD1. This CDR3 contains 16 residues. Germline V gene lookup returns CDR1 SGHDN and CDR2 FVKESK. Germline trimming cut 6 bases from V and 5 bases from J; bases unmatched to any gene: 11. The CDR3 sequence is CASSQSGTGDLDTQYF. In DNA, the CDR3 is TGTGCCAGCAGTCAGTCTGGGACAGGGGATTTAGATACGCAGTATTTT.

The V call is TRBV2, the J call TRBJ2-5, with TRBD2 as a possible D gene (6 bases). The CDR3 sequence is 12 residues long. Germline CDR1 reads SNHLY; CDR2 reads FYNNEI. Trimming took off 6 bases at V and 5 bases at J, with 10 bases between the two ends. The DNA of the CDR3 is TGTGCCAGCAGAGGAGGGTGGGAGACCCAGTACTTC. It is translated as CASRGGWETQYF.

A few counts support this clonotype. This chain connects TRBV20-1 to TRBJ2-7, with TRBD2 identical over 7 bases. J gave up 2 bases and V 2 bases, and 6 bases lay outside the gene matches. Germline V gene lookup returns CDR1 DFQATT and CDR2 SNEGSKA (reference sequence). The CDR3 consists of 14 residues. In DNA, the CDR3 is TGCAGTGCTAGACGGGAGGACGGACCCTACGAGCAGTACTTC. It codes for CSARREDGPYEQYF.

In its sample, this clonotype was seen many times. V usage is TRBV20-1 and J usage is TRBJ2-7; D may correspond to TRBD1 or TRBD2 (6 bases each). Germline loops: CDR1 DFQATT, CDR2 SNEGSKA (reference sequence). Trimming stripped 1 base from V and 4 bases from J, with 20 bases between. The CDR3 has 16 residues. In nucleotides, the CDR3 is TGCAGTGCTAGAGTGGTGGTATCGGGGGCGAATTACGAGCAGTACTTC. As protein: CSARVVVSGANYEQYF.

A remark on this clonotype: The conserved phenylalanine or tryptophan is not found at the CDR3 terminus, so this likely reflects a read error. The DNA is left out, because the CDR3 cannot be placed on it with certainty; the CDR3 is given as TCRdb lists it. The chain couples TRBV7-9 to TRBJ2-1; the table's TRBD2 call for D was not verified on the DNA. The germline CDR1 and CDR2 sequences are SEHNR and FQNEAQ (reference sequence). Termini included, the CDR3 measures 14 amino acids. This CDR3 is CATEGLLEGYTFGS.